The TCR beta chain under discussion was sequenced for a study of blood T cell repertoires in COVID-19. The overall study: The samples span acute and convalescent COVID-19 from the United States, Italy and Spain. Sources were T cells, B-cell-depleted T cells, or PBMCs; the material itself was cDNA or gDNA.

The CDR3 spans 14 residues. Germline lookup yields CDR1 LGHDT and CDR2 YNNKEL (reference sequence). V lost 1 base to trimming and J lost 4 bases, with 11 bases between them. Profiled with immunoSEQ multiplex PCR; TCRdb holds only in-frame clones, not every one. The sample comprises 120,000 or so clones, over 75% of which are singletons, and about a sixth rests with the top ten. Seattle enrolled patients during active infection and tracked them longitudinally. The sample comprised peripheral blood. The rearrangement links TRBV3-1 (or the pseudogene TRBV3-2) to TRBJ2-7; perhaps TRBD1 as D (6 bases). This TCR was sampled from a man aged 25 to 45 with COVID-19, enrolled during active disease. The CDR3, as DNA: TGTGCCAGCAGCCAAGCACAGGGCTTTTACGAGCAGTACTTC. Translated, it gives CASSQAQGFYEQYF.